These T cell receptor beta chains were read from a single sample in a study of regulatory T cells in long-lasting Graves disease. TCRdb re-called the multiplex PCR reads with MiXCR, one entry per CDR3 protein. The table records approximately 300,000 distinct CDR3 sequences, 15% to 20% of them present only once. Specimen: peripheral blood mononuclear cells (PBMCs), collected at new diagnosis, from a patient treated with antithyroid drugs. All receptors derive from a female donor with Graves disease. Both conserved end residues are part of each CDR3. The order of the fields is clone size, J gene, V gene, D gene, CDR3 protein, CDR3 DNA. The D gene is left open where the match is weak. Not every row has a clone size; where given, it reads once, few, many or a size class.

clone_size: NA
j_call: TRBJ2-5
v_call: TRBV5-4
d_call: NA
cdr3_aa: CASSSNARGVQETQYF
cdr3_nt: TGTGCCAGCAGCTCAAACGCCAGGGGGGTTCAAGAGACCCAGTACTTC

clone_size: NA
j_call: TRBJ2-7
v_call: TRBV20-1
d_call: NA
cdr3_aa: CSARSDKSSYEQYF
cdr3_nt: TGCAGTGCTAGGAGCGACAAGAGCTCCTACGAGCAGTACTTC

clone_size: many
j_call: TRBJ2-7
v_call: TRBV11-2
d_call: NA
cdr3_aa: CASSPLAVYEQYF
cdr3_nt: TGTGCCAGCAGCCCGCTCGCAGTCTACGAGCAGTACTTC

clone_size: many
j_call: TRBJ2-7
v_call: TRBV24-1
d_call: NA
cdr3_aa: CATSDLRVMDKTYEQYF
cdr3_nt: TGTGCCACCAGTGATTTGCGAGTGATGGACAAGACCTACGAGCAGTACTTC

clone_size: many
j_call: TRBJ1-1
v_call: TRBV3-1
d_call: NA
cdr3_aa: CASSQSLTEAFF
cdr3_nt: TGTGCCAGCAGCCAATCACTCACTGAAGCTTTCTTT

clone_size: NA
j_call: TRBJ1-3
v_call: TRBV6-2/TRBV6-3
d_call: NA
cdr3_aa: CASSYSGRGNTIYF
cdr3_nt: TGTGCCAGCAGTTACTCAGGGCGTGGAAACACCATATATTTT

clone_size: many
j_call: TRBJ2-5
v_call: TRBV9
d_call: NA
cdr3_aa: CASHPSSGGGNQETQYF
cdr3_nt: TGTGCCAGCCACCCCTCTTCCGGGGGCGGGAACCAAGAGACCCAGTACTTC

clone_size: many
j_call: TRBJ2-1
v_call: TRBV9
d_call: NA
cdr3_aa: CASSAGIENNEQFF
cdr3_nt: TGTGCCAGCAGCGCAGGGATCGAAAACAATGAGCAGTTCTTC

clone_size: many
j_call: TRBJ1-5
v_call: TRBV6-1
d_call: NA
cdr3_aa: CATAYLQVQPQHF
cdr3_nt: TGTGCCACCGCATATCTTCAGGTTCAGCCCCAGCATTTT

clone_size: many
j_call: TRBJ1-2
v_call: TRBV18
d_call: NA
cdr3_aa: CASSPPPGVNYGYTF
cdr3_nt: TGTGCCAGCTCACCCCCGCCAGGGGTAAACTATGGCTACACCTTC

clone_size: NA
j_call: TRBJ2-2
v_call: TRBV6-2/TRBV6-3
d_call: TRBD2
cdr3_aa: CASAGGPTGELFF
cdr3_nt: TGTGCCAGTGCGGGAGGGCCCACCGGGGAGCTGTTTTTT

clone_size: many
j_call: TRBJ2-5
v_call: TRBV7-9
d_call: NA
cdr3_aa: CASSPARMETQYF
cdr3_nt: TGTGCCAGCAGCCCAGCCCGTATGGAGACCCAGTACTTC

clone_size: many
j_call: TRBJ2-7
v_call: TRBV11-2
d_call: TRBD1
cdr3_aa: CASSRRDRGHEQYF
cdr3_nt: TGTGCCAGCAGCCGGAGGGACAGGGGCCACGAGCAGTACTTC

clone_size: many
j_call: TRBJ1-1
v_call: TRBV6-2/TRBV6-3
d_call: NA
cdr3_aa: CASSYSLGGSTEAFF
cdr3_nt: TGTGCCAGCAGTTACTCACTAGGGGGGAGCACTGAAGCTTTCTTT

clone_size: many
j_call: TRBJ2-3
v_call: TRBV28
d_call: NA
cdr3_aa: CASSSSPDTQYF
cdr3_nt: TGTGCCAGCAGCTCCAGTCCAGATACGCAGTATTTT

clone_size: NA
j_call: TRBJ2-7
v_call: TRBV4-1
d_call: NA
cdr3_aa: CASSQVVAESYEQYF
cdr3_nt: TGCGCCAGCAGCCAAGTCGTAGCGGAAAGCTACGAGCAGTACTTC

clone_size: many
j_call: TRBJ2-2
v_call: TRBV7-2
d_call: TRBD1
cdr3_aa: CASTSGGKVTGELFF
cdr3_nt: TGCGCCAGCACCTCAGGGGGCAAGGTCACCGGGGAGCTGTTTTTT

clone_size: many
j_call: TRBJ2-7
v_call: TRBV6-1
d_call: TRBD2
cdr3_aa: CASRGTSGSGVDEQYF
cdr3_nt: TGTGCCAGCAGGGGGACTAGCGGGAGTGGAGTGGACGAGCAGTACTTC

clone_size: NA
j_call: TRBJ2-1
v_call: TRBV3-1
d_call: TRBD2
cdr3_aa: CASSQGGLAGGRGEQFF
cdr3_nt: TGTGCCAGCAGCCAAGGGGGACTAGCGGGAGGGCGCGGTGAGCAGTTCTTC

clone_size: NA
j_call: TRBJ1-1
v_call: TRBV25-1
d_call: NA
cdr3_aa: CASSEFGRPDTEAFF
cdr3_nt: TGTGCCAGCAGTGAATTTGGCAGGCCGGACACTGAAGCTTTCTTT